This TCR beta chain is from a study of CD8 T cells in ankylosing spondylitis. Findings and caveats of the study: Disease-associated clones were reportedly significantly overrepresented in matched ankylosing spondylitis synovial fluid. Made up of about eight highly homologous variants, a TCR beta motif appeared characteristic of ankylosing spondylitis blood. Disease-linked clones were found to be CD8+ and relatively rare in peripheral blood.

Library preparation for TCR beta used quantitative 5'-RACE with molecular barcodes. Via MiXCR, TCRdb re-called the 5' RACE reads, giving one row per CDR3 protein. The sample holds 150,000 to 200,000 distinct CDR3 sequences, approximately 32% seen once. In the case of this clonotype: Its target is unknown.

Trimming took 0 bases from V and 1 from J, leaving 9 bases between them. This CDR3 contains 15 residues. The germline CDR1 and CDR2 sequences are KGHSH and LQKENI. The chain recombines TRBV18 with TRBJ1-1, with D unclear. This receptor was taken from a male donor with ankylosing spondylitis. The source material was synovial fluid, either unsorted or a sorted T cell fraction (not recorded which). The CDR3 protein is CASSPPGFPNTEAFF. The CDR3 DNA sequence: TGTGCCAGCTCACCACCGGGTTTTCCGAACACTGAAGCTTTCTTT.